This T cell receptor (beta chain) appears in the sequencing data of a study of shared clonotypes between healthy human individuals. General study findings and limits: When naive CD4 clonotypes were compared across a few donors, around 4.6% were shared. An effect of sequencing depth on clonotype sharing among donors was expected.

The germline gives CDR1 SGHVS, CDR2 FQNEAQ. CDR3 length equals 13 residues. V dropped 5 bases and J dropped 7; count of bases not matched to a gene: 6. Only a few counts were recorded for this clone. Its antigen remains unknown. Terminally differentiated effector memory CD45RA+ cells were excluded by CCR7 positive selection of CD45RO-negative cells. The data were produced by immunoSEQ multiplex PCR, yet TCRdb's version contains in-frame clones alone and is incomplete. The sample consists of about 750,000 clones, 80% to 95% of them appearing once. The specimen sequenced was naive CD8+ T cells sorted from blood. The chain couples TRBV7-8 to TRBJ1-2; TRBD1 matches 8 bases. This TCR was recovered from a young man in good health. The CDR3 here is CASSTPQGAGYTF. In DNA, the CDR3 is TGTGCCAGCAGCACCCCGCAGGGGGCTGGCTACACCTTC.